Listed here is a single T cell receptor (beta chain). Its antigen remains unknown. This sample is part of a study of identifying expanded T cells in peripheral blood. General study points: Over approximately two and four weeks, about 15 and 19 clones changed, versus approximately 1.2 between replicates. Across healthy donors, higher total template counts meant significantly greater approximately two-week count variance.

Method: immunoSEQ multiplex PCR; TCRdb's copy keeps in-frame clones and lacks some. The data hold some 93,000 clones, with roughly 90% observed a single time. Trimming took off 2 bases at V and 5 bases at J, with 16 bases between the two ends. This CDR3 has 15 amino acids. Germline V gene lookup returns CDR1 LNHDA and CDR2 SQIVND (reference sequence). Collection occurred without any documented infections or immune events in donors. Input material: blood. This clonotype was obtained from a person aged 18 to 75 in good health. This chain links TRBV19 with TRBJ2-7, with D maybe TRBD1 (5 bases). This CDR3 is CASSIRGASWDEQYF. The CDR3 bases are TGTGCCAGTAGTATAAGGGGCGCCTCTTGGGACGAGCAGTACTTC.